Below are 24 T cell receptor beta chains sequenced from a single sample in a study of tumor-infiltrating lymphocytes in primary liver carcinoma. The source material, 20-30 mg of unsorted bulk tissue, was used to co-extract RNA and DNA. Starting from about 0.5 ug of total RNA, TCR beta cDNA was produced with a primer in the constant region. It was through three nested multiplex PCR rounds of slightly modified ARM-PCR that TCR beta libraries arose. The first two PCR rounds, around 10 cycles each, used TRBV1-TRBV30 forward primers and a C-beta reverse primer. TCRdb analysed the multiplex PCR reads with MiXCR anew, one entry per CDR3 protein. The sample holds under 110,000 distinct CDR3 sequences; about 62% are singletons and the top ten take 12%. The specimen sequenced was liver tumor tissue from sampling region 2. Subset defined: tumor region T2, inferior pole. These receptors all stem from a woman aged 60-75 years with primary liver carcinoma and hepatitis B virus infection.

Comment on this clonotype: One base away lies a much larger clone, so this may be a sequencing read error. The CDR3 spells CASRGLTGMETQYF. CDR3 DNA sequence: TGCGCCAGCAGAGGACTAACGGGAATGGAGACCCAGTACTTC. This chain joins TRBV5-1 and TRBJ2-5; D possibly corresponds to TRBD2 (6 bases). V dropped 5 bases and J dropped 5 bases, with 16 bases sitting between them. Per the germline V gene, CDR1 is SGHRS and CDR2 is YFSETQ. The CDR3 covers 14 residues. Variable domain in full (rest from reference TRBV5-1 and TRBJ2-5): KAGVTQTPRYLIKTRGQQVTLSCSPISGHRSVSWYQQTPGQGLQFLFEYFSETQRNKGNFPGRFSGRQFSNSRSEMNVSTLELGDSALYLCASRGLTGMETQYFGPGTRLLVL.

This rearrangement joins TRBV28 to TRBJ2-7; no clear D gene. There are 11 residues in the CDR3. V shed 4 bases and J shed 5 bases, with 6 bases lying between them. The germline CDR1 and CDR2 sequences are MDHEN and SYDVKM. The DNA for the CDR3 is TGTGCCAGCAGTTATGGTGACGAGCAGTACTTC. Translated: CASSYGDEQYF.

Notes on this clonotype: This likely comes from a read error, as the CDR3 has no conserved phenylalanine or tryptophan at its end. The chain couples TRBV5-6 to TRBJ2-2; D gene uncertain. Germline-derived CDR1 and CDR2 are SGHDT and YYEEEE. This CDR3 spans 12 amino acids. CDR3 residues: CASSFWLGELFL. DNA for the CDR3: TGTGCTAGCAGCTTTTGGCTGGGGGAGCTGTTTCTT.

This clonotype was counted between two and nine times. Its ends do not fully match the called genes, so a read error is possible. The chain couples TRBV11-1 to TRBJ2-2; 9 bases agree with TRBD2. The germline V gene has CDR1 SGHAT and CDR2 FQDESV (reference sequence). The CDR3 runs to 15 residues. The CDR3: CASGLGLAGLGGLFF. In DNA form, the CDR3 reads TGTGCCAGCGGCTTGGGGCTAGCGGGGCTCGGGGGGCTGTTTTTT.

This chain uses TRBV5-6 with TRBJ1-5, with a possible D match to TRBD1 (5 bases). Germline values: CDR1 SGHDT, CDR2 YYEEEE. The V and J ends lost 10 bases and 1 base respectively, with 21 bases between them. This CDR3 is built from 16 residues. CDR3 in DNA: TGTGCCCGCTGCTTGGGACCCGGGAACAGCAATCAGCCCCAGCATTTT. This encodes CARCLGPGNSNQPQHF.

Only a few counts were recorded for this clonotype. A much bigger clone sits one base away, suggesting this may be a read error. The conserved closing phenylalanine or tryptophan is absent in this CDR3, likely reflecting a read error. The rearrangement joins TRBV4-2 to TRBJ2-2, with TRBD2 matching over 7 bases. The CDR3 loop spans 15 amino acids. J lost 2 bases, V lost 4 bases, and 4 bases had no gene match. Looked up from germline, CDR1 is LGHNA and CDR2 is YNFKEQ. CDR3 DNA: TGTGCCAGCAGCCCGACTAGCCCCAACACCGGGGAGCTGTTTCTT. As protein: CASSPTSPNTGELFL.

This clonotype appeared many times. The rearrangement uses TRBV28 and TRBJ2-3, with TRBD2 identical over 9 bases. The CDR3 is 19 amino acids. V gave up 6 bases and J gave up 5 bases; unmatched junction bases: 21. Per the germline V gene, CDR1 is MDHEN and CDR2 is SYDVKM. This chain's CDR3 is CASRYSPTGGRAVGDTQYF. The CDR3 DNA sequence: TGTGCCAGCAGATACTCCCCAACTGGCGGGAGGGCGGTGGGAGATACGCAGTATTTT.

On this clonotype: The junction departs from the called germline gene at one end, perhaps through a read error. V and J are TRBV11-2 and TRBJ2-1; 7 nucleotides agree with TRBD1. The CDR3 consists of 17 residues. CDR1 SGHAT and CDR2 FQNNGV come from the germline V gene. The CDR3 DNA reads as TGTGCCGGCAGCTTAGGTCGACAGGGTACCCCCTACAATGAGCAGTTCTTC. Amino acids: CAGSLGRQGTPYNEQFF. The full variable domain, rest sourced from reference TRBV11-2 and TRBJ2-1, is EAGVAQSPRYKIIEKRQSVAFWCNPISGHATLYWYQQILGQGPKLLIQFQNNGVVDDSQLPKDRFSAERLKGVDSTLKIQPAKLEDSAVYLCAGSLGRQGTPYNEQFFGPGTRLTVL.

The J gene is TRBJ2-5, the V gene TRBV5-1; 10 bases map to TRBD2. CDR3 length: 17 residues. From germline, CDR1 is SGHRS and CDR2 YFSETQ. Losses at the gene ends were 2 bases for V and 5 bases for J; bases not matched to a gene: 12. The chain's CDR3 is CASSFGPAGGTSETQYF. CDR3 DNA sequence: TGCGCCAGCAGCTTTGGGCCAGCGGGAGGGACCTCGGAGACCCAGTACTTC. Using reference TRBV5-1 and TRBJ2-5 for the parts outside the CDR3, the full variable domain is KAGVTQTPRYLIKTRGQQVTLSCSPISGHRSVSWYQQTPGQGLQFLFEYFSETQRNKGNFPGRFSGRQFSNSRSEMNVSTLELGDSALYLCASSFGPAGGTSETQYFGPGTRLLVL.

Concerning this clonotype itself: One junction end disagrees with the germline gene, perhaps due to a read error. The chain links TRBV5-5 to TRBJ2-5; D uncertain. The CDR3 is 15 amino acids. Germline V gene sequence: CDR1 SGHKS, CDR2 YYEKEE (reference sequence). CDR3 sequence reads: CASSLGLMNQETQHF. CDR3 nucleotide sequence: TGTGCCAGCAGCCTTGGGCTCATGAACCAAGAGACCCAGCACTTC.

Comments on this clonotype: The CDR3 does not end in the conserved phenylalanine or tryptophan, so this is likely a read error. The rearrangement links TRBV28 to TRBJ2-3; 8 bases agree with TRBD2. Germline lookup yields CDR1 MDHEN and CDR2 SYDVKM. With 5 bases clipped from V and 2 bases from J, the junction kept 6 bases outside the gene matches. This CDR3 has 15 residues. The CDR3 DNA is TGTGCCAGCAGTGTTACTAGCGGACTCACAGATACGCAGTATTTA. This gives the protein CASSVTSGLTDTQYL.

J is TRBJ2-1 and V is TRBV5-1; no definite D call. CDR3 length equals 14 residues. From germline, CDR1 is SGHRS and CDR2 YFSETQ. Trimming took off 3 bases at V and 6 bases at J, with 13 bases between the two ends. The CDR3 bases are TGCGCCAGCAGCTCCCTGTTATGCGGCAATGAGCAGTTCTTC. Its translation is CASSSLLCGNEQFF. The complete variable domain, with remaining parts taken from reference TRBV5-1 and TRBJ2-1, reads KAGVTQTPRYLIKTRGQQVTLSCSPISGHRSVSWYQQTPGQGLQFLFEYFSETQRNKGNFPGRFSGRQFSNSRSEMNVSTLELGDSALYLCASSSLLCGNEQFFGPGTRLTVL.

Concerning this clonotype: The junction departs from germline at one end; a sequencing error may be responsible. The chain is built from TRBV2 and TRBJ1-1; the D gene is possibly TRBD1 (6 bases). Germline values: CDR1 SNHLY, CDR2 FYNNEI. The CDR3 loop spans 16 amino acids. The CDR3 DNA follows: TGTGCCAGCAGTGTGGAGGGGTTTGTTGGGGACACTGAAACTTTCTTT. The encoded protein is CASSVEGFVGDTETFF.

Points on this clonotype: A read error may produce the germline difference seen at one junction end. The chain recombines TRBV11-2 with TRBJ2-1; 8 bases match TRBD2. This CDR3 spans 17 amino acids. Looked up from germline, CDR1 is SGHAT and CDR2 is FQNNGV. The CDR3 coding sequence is TGTGCCAGCAGCATGAGACTATCGGGAGGGCCGGGGGATGAGCAGTTTTTC. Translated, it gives CASSMRLSGGPGDEQFF.

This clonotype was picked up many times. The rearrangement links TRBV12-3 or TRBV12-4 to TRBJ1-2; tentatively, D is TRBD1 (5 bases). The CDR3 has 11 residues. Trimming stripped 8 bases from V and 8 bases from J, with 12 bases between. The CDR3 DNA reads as TGTGCCAGCGGACACCAGAGAGGCTACACCTTC. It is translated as CASGHQRGYTF.

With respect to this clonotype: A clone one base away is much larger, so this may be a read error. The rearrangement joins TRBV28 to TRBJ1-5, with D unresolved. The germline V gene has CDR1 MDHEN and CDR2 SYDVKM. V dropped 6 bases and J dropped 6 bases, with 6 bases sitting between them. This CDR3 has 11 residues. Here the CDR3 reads CASRESQPQHF. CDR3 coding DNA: TGTGCCAGCAGGGAAAGTCAGCCCCAGCATTTT.

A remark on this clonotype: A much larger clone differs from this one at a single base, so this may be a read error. CDR3 DNA sequence: TGTGTCAGCAGTTTGCGAGGGGGATCCCGCGAGCAGTACTTC. This sequence encodes CVSSLRGGSREQYF. This chain joins TRBV28 and TRBJ2-7; perhaps TRBD1 as D (6 bases). This CDR3 region has 14 residues. In germline, CDR1 is MDHEN, CDR2 SYDVKM.

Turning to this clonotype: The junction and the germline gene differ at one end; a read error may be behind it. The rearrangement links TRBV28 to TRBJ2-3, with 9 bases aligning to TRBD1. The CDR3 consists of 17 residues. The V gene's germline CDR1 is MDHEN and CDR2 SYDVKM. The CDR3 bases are TGTTCCAGCAGCAACCTATCCCGGGACAGGGACACATATACGCAGTATTTT. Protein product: CSSSNLSRDRDTYTQYF.

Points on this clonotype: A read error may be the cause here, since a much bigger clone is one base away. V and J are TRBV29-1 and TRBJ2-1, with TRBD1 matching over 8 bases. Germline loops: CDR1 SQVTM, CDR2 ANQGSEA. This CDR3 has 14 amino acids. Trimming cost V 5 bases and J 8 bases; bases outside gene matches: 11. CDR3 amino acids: CSVCRDRHRYEQFF. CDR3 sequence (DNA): TGCAGCGTTTGTAGGGACAGGCATAGATATGAGCAGTTCTTC.

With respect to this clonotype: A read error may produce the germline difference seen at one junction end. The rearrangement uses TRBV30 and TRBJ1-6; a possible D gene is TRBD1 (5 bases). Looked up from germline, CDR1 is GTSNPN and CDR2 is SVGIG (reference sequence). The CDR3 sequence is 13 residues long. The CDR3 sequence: CACSVQGNSPLHF. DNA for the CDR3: TGTGCCTGTAGTGTTCAGGGTAATTCGCCCCTCCACTTT.

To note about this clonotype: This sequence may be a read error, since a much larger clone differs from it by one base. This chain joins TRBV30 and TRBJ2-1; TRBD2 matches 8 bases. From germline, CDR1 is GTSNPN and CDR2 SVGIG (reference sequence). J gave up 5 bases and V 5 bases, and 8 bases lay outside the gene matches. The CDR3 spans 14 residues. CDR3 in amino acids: CAWGTRVNHNEQFF. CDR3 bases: TGTGCCTGGGGGACTAGGGTCAACCACAATGAGCAGTTCTTC.

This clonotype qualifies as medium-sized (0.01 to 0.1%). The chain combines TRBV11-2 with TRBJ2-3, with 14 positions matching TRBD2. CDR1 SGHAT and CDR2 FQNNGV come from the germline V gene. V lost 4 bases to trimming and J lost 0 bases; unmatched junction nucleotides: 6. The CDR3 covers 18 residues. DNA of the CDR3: TGTGCCAGCAGCTCGGGACTAGCGGGAGTTCTTAGCACAGATACGCAGTATTTT. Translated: CASSSGLAGVLSTDTQYF.

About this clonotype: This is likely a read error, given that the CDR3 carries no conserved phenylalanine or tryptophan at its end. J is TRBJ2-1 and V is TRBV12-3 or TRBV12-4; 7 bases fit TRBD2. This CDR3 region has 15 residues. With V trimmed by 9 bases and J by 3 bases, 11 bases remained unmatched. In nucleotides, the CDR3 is TGTGCCAGTAGTAGACTACGGGGGGACTACAATGAGCAGTTCTCC. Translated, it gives CASSRLRGDYNEQFS.

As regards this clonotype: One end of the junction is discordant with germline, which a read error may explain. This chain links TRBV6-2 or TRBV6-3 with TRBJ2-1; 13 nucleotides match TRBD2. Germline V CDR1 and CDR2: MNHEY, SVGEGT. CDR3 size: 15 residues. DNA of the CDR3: TGTGCTAGCAGTTCGCCCGGGACTAGCGGGACTTCTCAACTCTTC. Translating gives CASSSPGTSGTSQLF.